This entry features one T cell receptor beta chain sequence. What it recognizes is unknown. TCRdb processed the reads anew with MiXCR; each CDR3 protein has one entry. The table has around 750,000 distinct CDR3 sequences, about 31% seen once. This record belongs to a study of T cell repertoires in cytomegalovirus infection. Looking at the study overall: Indications came from public TCR beta signatures; they pointed to CMV infection and to a matching HLA type. Study-wide results and limits: There were HLA-C-restricted CMV-specific TCR beta clonotypes dominating the ex vivo response. Of the TCR beta families, the public ones yielded a cumulative frequency that identified carriers of CMV plus the relevant HLA.

Germline CDR1 reads MNHEY; CDR2 reads SMNVEV (reference sequence). Germline trimming cut 6 bases from V and 0 bases from J; bases unmatched to any gene: 6. The CDR3 extends over 16 amino acids. The V and J genes are TRBV27 and TRBJ1-4, with 8 bases aligning to TRBD1. The sample here was cultured CD8+ T cells from PBMCs, taken from culture after CMV antigen stimulation. This sequence originates from a human donor in good health (CMV status not recorded). Some clones in this sample may be carry-over from other donors' samples. The chain's CDR3 is CASSPTGEATNEKLFF. The DNA for the CDR3 is TGTGCCAGCAGCCCGACAGGGGAGGCAACTAATGAAAAACTGTTTTTT.